These T cell receptor beta chains were read from a single sample in a study of T cell responses to AZD1222 COVID-19 vaccine. This table comes from immunoSEQ multiplex PCR, and its TCRdb copy is limited to in-frame clones, with some not included. This sample yields 85,000 to 100,000 clones, of which 80% to 90% are seen a single time; 9.5% to 13% belongs to the top ten. Sample: peripheral blood, taken on day 0 of AZD1222 vaccination. All receptors come from an adult in good health. Both conserved end residues are part of each CDR3. D genes are given only for firm matches. Part of the rows lack a size; the others show once, few, many or a class for expanded clones.

J	D	length	size	V	DNA	CDR3
TRBJ2-5	-	13	once	TRBV5-1	TGCGCCACCTCACCGGGTGGGGACGAGACCCAGTACTTC	CATSPGGDETQYF
TRBJ2-7	TRBD1	15	-	TRBV10-3	TGTGCCATCAGTGAGTCCGCGGGACAGGGCGACGAGCAGTACTTC	CAISESAGQGDEQYF
TRBJ2-1	-	14	-	TRBV6-5	TGTGCCAGCAACACCGGGATTACCTACAATGAGCAGTTCTTC	CASNTGITYNEQFF
TRBJ2-7	TRBD2	18	few	TRBV30	TGTGCCTGGACCCTTCAGGGACTAGCGGGAGGCAGCTCCTACGAGCAGTACTTC	CAWTLQGLAGGSSYEQYF
TRBJ2-3	TRBD2	16	-	TRBV11-1	TGTGCCAGCAGCCCTAGGCTTCGACTAGCGGTGGATACGCAGTATTTT	CASSPRLRLAVDTQYF
TRBJ1-5	TRBD1	15	-	TRBV5-1	TGCGCCAGCAGCTTGGGGGGACAGGGATATCAGCCCCAGCATTTT	CASSLGGQGYQPQHF
TRBJ2-7	-	17	-	TRBV5-4	TGTGCCAGCAGCTTTGGGGGGGGGACAGGCGTCTCCTACGAGCAGTACTTC	CASSFGGGTGVSYEQYF
TRBJ1-6	TRBD1	14	-	TRBV7-2	TGTGCCAGCAGCTTAGACGGGTGGACAGGGGCGGTCCACTTT	CASSLDGWTGAVHF
TRBJ2-3	-	17	-	TRBV7-9	TGTGCCAGCAGCCCCGCTCCGCGGGGTCTAAGCACAGATACGCAGTATTTT	CASSPAPRGLSTDTQYF
TRBJ1-1	-	13	few	TRBV27	TGTGCCAGCAGTATCACGGGGCGTGCCGAAGCTTTCTTT	CASSITGRAEAFF
TRBJ2-5	-	14	-	TRBV5-1	TGCGCCAGCAGTTACGGGGATAATGGGGAGACCCAGTACTTC	CASSYGDNGETQYF
TRBJ1-3	-	12	-	TRBV3-1/TRBV3-2	TGTGCCAGCAGCCTCGTTGGAAACACCATATATTTT	CASSLVGNTIYF
TRBJ2-3	-	16	few	TRBV6-2/TRBV6-3	TGTGCCAGCAGTTACGGGTTGGCCGATACCACAGATACGCAGTATTTT	CASSYGLADTTDTQYF
TRBJ2-5	-	12	once	TRBV3-1/TRBV3-2	TGTGCCAGCAGCCAAGGACGGGAGACCCAGTACTTC	CASSQGRETQYF
TRBJ1-2	-	12	once	TRBV6-5	TGTGCCGGAGCAACGGTCCCGTATGGCTACACCTTC	CAGATVPYGYTF